These 28 T cell receptor beta chains were all obtained from the same sample, sequenced in a study of CD8 T cells in ankylosing spondylitis listed by TCRdb under 2017. Their antigens remain unidentified. The library was built by means of 5' RACE. Instrument on record: Illumina HiSeq 2500. TCRdb applied fastp at Q25 and MiXCR to the public reads, then kept only in-frame beta chains. Each record represents a unique CDR3 protein, reported with the most common genes and DNA among its rows. The sample records under 850,000 distinct CDR3 sequences, over 15% of which are singletons. The ten top clones hold approximately 18% of the sample. Broad study findings and their caveats: Blood from ankylosing spondylitis patients appeared to be characterized by a TCR beta motif composed of under ten highly homologous amino acid variants.

The sequenced material came from blood, either unsorted or a sorted T cell fraction (not recorded which). All receptors come from a male donor with ankylosing spondylitis.

This clonotype has more than one count but fewer than ten. This chain connects TRBV9 to TRBJ1-2; D is perhaps TRBD1 (6 bases). The CDR3 is made up of 12 amino acids. Germline values: CDR1 SGDLS, CDR2 YYNGEE. Trimming removed 7 bases at V and 13 bases at J, with 20 bases between. In nucleotides, the CDR3 is TGTGCCAGCGGAAAGGACAGCCATTCGCCCACCTTC. Its protein product is CASGKDSHSPTF.

The chain recombines TRBV11-1 with TRBJ1-1, with D maybe TRBD1 (6 bases). This CDR3 region has 19 residues. Trimming took off 5 bases at V and 1 base at J, with 26 bases between the two ends. The germline V gene encodes CDR1 SGHAT and CDR2 FQDESV (reference sequence). The CDR3 DNA sequence: TGTGCCAGCAGCACCCGTCGAGGACAGTCGAACTCGGGGAACACTGAAGCTTTCTTT. This gives the protein CASSTRRGQSNSGNTEAFF.

V usage is TRBV20-1 and J usage is TRBJ2-1; D is unclear. V lost 1 base to trimming and J lost 10 bases, with 14 bases between them. Germline CDR1 DFQATT, CDR2 SNEGSKA (reference sequence). The CDR3 is made up of 13 amino acids. The CDR3 is CSARVISSYEQFF. The DNA of the CDR3 is TGCAGTGCTAGAGTCATCAGCTCCTACGAGCAGTTCTTC.

This rearrangement joins TRBV9 to TRBJ2-3; D may be TRBD2 (5 bases). The CDR3 is 15 residues long. V was clipped by 4 bases and J by 1 base, with 13 bases between them. Germline-derived CDR1 and CDR2 are SGDLS and YYNGEE. CDR3 in DNA: TGTGCCAGCAGCCAAGACGGGGTTGGCACAGATACGCAGTATTTT. This gives the protein CASSQDGVGTDTQYF.

The chain uses TRBV6-1 and TRBJ2-3; D is possibly TRBD2 (6 bases). The CDR3 totals 15 residues. Germline V gives CDR1 MNHNS, CDR2 SASEGT. Deletions cut 7 bases from V and 0 bases from J, with 14 bases between. The CDR3 nucleotides read TGTGCCAGCAACGCGGGACGGGCGAGCACAGATACGCAGTATTTT. Its protein is CASNAGRASTDTQYF.

The CDR3, as DNA: TGTGCCAGCAGTATCAGGACAGGGGGCGCATATGGCTACACCTTC. Translated, it gives CASSIRTGGAYGYTF. The chain combines TRBV27 with TRBJ1-2; TRBD1 aligns across 11 bases. V trimming: 5 bases; J trimming: 5 bases; junction bases outside the gene matches: 7. Germline CDR1 reads MNHEY; CDR2 reads SMNVEV (reference sequence). There are 15 residues in the CDR3.

The chain couples TRBV29-1 to TRBJ1-1; D gene uncertain. V lost 7 bases and J 5 bases, leaving 23 bases between the germline ends. The germline gives CDR1 SQVTM, CDR2 ANQGSEA. This CDR3 region has 15 residues. The CDR3 sequence: CSGSKETAGGTEAFF. CDR3 in DNA: TGCAGCGGTTCAAAGGAGACCGCCGGCGGGACTGAAGCTTTCTTT.

This clonotype was seen a handful of times. The genes are TRBV20-1 and TRBJ1-1, with D unclear. Germline CDR1 reads DFQATT; CDR2 reads SNEGSKA (reference sequence). With 3 bases removed from V and 4 bases from J, the gap between germline ends came to 18 bases. CDR3 length: 15 residues. In DNA form, the CDR3 reads TGCAGTGCTAGCGTCCCCTTTGGCCGGGGCACTGAAGCTTTCTTT. It codes for CSASVPFGRGTEAFF.

In this sample, this clonotype turned up a few times. The V gene is TRBV12-3 or TRBV12-4, the J gene TRBJ1-2; tentatively, D is TRBD1 (5 bases). Deletions cut 7 bases from V and 3 bases from J, with 9 bases between. This CDR3 is 12 amino acids long. CDR3 protein: CASTLQDYGYTF. CDR3 DNA sequence: TGTGCCAGCACCCTACAGGACTATGGCTACACCTTC.

This clonotype was counted a few times. V is TRBV25-1 and J is TRBJ1-2; 9 bases match TRBD1. The germline V gene has CDR1 MGHDK and CDR2 SYGVNS. The CDR3 length is 14 residues. V shed 5 bases and J 8 bases; nucleotides not matched to a gene: 9. The CDR3 is CASSRTGAPAGYTF. The CDR3, as DNA: TGTGCCAGCAGTAGGACAGGGGCGCCCGCAGGCTACACCTTC.

In its sample, this clonotype was seen a few times. The rearrangement uses TRBV28 and TRBJ2-3; the match to TRBD2 covers 10 bases. Trimming removed 7 bases from V and 7 bases from J; junction bases left unmatched: 23. The CDR3 is 19 amino acids. Germline CDR1 and CDR2: MDHEN and SYDVKM. The CDR3, as DNA: TGTGCCAGCAACTCAATAGCGGGAGGACGGACGTGGAAAGATCATACGCAGTATTTT. Amino acids: CASNSIAGGRTWKDHTQYF. Full variable domain (outside the CDR3, taken from reference TRBV28 and TRBJ2-3): DVKVTQSSRYLVKRTGEKVFLECVQDMDHENMFWYRQDPGLGLRLIYFSYDVKMKEKGDIPEGYSVSREKKERFSLILESASTNQTSMYLCASNSIAGGRTWKDHTQYFGPGTRLTVL.

CDR3 coding DNA: TGCGCCAGCAGCTTGTGGACCCTGGGGAAGAACACTGAAGCTTTCTTT. Translation gives CASSLWTLGKNTEAFF. This chain uses TRBV5-1 with TRBJ1-1; D is unresolved. CDR3 length: 16 residues. The germline V and J ends were trimmed by 1 base and 1 base, with 14 bases remaining between them. The V gene's germline CDR1 is SGHRS and CDR2 YFSETQ.

This clonotype was detected only a few times. The rearrangement joins TRBV7-2 to TRBJ2-7; D is unclear. Deletions cut 1 base from V and 2 bases from J, with 9 bases between. CDR1 is SGHTA and CDR2 is FQGNSA in the germline V gene. The CDR3 spans 14 residues. In nucleotides, the CDR3 is TGTGCCAGCAGCTTAGGGCTTCTAACCTACGAGCAGTACTTC. Its protein product is CASSLGLLTYEQYF.

The V call is TRBV15, the J call TRBJ2-1; D gene unclear. The CDR3 spans 17 residues. CDR1 and CDR2 from the germline V gene are LNHNV and YYDKDF (reference sequence). The ends were cut back, 0 bases at V and 4 bases at J, with 16 bases in the middle. This CDR3 is CATSRDPWGNGYNEQFF. CDR3 nucleotide sequence: TGTGCCACCAGCAGAGATCCTTGGGGAAATGGGTACAATGAGCAGTTCTTC.

This sequence joins TRBV28 and TRBJ2-7; D is undetermined. The V gene lost 2 bases and the J gene lost 5 bases, with 22 bases spanning the gap. The CDR3 has 17 residues. CDR1 and CDR2 from the germline V gene are MDHEN and SYDVKM. The CDR3 DNA sequence: TGTGCCAGCAGTTTAGGCCCCCCCGGGCCCGCACCTCACGAGCAGTACTTC. Translated: CASSLGPPGPAPHEQYF. The full variable domain, rest sourced from reference TRBV28 and TRBJ2-7, is DVKVTQSSRYLVKRTGEKVFLECVQDMDHENMFWYRQDPGLGLRLIYFSYDVKMKEKGDIPEGYSVSREKKERFSLILESASTNQTSMYLCASSLGPPGPAPHEQYFGPGTRLTVT.

The CDR3 here is CASSLGPGQGNYGYTF. The CDR3 DNA sequence: TGTGCCAGCAGCTTAGGGCCGGGACAGGGGAACTATGGCTACACCTTC. The chain joins TRBV7-6 to TRBJ1-2; 10 nucleotides match TRBD1. Losses at the gene ends were 1 base for V and 2 bases for J; bases not matched to a gene: 4. The CDR3 spans 16 residues. Germline loops: CDR1 SGHVS, CDR2 FNYEAQ.

This chain connects TRBV27 to TRBJ2-5, with 10 bases lining up with TRBD2. CDR1 and CDR2 from the germline V gene are MNHEY and SMNVEV (reference sequence). The CDR3 has 19 amino acids. The V and J ends lost 5 bases and 1 base, in that order; junction bases with no gene match: 16. The CDR3, as DNA: TGTGCCAGCAGTAAACCGGGACTAGCGCGAAGAGAACGCCAAGAGACCCAGTACTTC. Translation gives CASSKPGLARRERQETQYF.

This sequence joins TRBV3-1 and TRBJ2-7; D is ambiguous. This CDR3 is built from 12 residues. The germline V gene encodes CDR1 LGHDT and CDR2 YNNKEL (reference sequence). V lost 2 bases, J lost 3 bases, and 5 bases lay in between. CDR3 sequence: CASSQTDYEQYF. CDR3 nucleotide sequence: TGTGCCAGCAGCCAAACAGACTACGAGCAGTACTTC.

The rearrangement uses TRBV10-3 and TRBJ1-1; D perhaps matches TRBD1 (6 bases). V gave up 6 bases and J gave up 0 bases, with 14 bases separating them. The CDR3 runs 15 residues. Germline-derived CDR1 and CDR2 are ENHRY and SYGVKD. The CDR3 loop is CAISDQTGMNTEAFF. For the CDR3, the DNA is TGTGCCATCAGCGATCAAACAGGGATGAACACTGAAGCTTTCTTT.

The chain employs TRBV7-2 and TRBJ2-1; D is possibly TRBD1 or TRBD2 (10 bases each). V was shortened by 0 bases and J by 2 bases, with 26 bases between the two germline ends. The CDR3 is made up of 21 amino acids. Germline V CDR1 and CDR2: SGHTA, FQGNSA. The CDR3 DNA sequence: TGTGCCAGCAGCTTAGCTGGGACAGGGGAGCAGCGGGGGGGCCCCTACAATGAGCAGTTCTTC. It encodes CASSLAGTGEQRGGPYNEQFF.

This clonotype was seen a handful of times. The chain recombines TRBV24-1 with TRBJ2-2, with TRBD2 matching over 7 bases. Germline CDR1 reads KGHDR; CDR2 reads SFDVKD. The CDR3 sequence is 16 residues long. The V and J ends lost 2 bases and 2 bases, in that order; junction bases with no gene match: 4. For the CDR3, the DNA is TGTGCCACCAGTGATTCCCGGGACTACAACACCGGGGAGCTGTTTTTT. Residues: CATSDSRDYNTGELFF.

V gene TRBV20-1 combines with J gene TRBJ2-4, with a weak D call TRBD2 (6 bases). This CDR3 region has 15 residues. V was shortened by 1 base and J by 0 bases, with 10 bases between the two germline ends. Germline values: CDR1 DFQATT, CDR2 SNEGSKA (reference sequence). In DNA form, the CDR3 reads TGCAGTGCTAGAGCTGCGGGGCTAGCCAAAAACATTCAGTACTTC. This gives the protein CSARAAGLAKNIQYF.

The rearrangement uses TRBV5-1 and TRBJ1-2, with TRBD1 as a possible D gene (6 bases). Trimming stripped 0 bases from V and 8 bases from J, with 14 bases between. The germline gives CDR1 SGHRS, CDR2 YFSETQ. This CDR3 contains 14 residues. Written as DNA, the CDR3 is TGCGCCAGCAGCTTGGGGGACAACTCTAGAGGCTACACCTTC. Protein sequence: CASSLGDNSRGYTF.

The CDR3 spells CASGFEGPGTQYF. CDR3 DNA sequence: TGTGCTAGTGGTTTCGAAGGACCGGGTACGCAGTATTTT. The chain recombines TRBV12-5 with TRBJ2-3; D call uncertain. Germline CDR1 reads LGHNT; CDR2 reads FRNRAP. The V gene lost 3 bases and the J gene lost 8 bases, with 12 bases spanning the gap. The CDR3 length is 13 residues.

The J gene is TRBJ2-3, the V gene TRBV20-1; D ambiguous. Germline values: CDR1 DFQATT, CDR2 SNEGSKA (reference sequence). This CDR3 contains 13 residues. The V end lost 3 bases, the J end lost 6 bases, and 13 bases lay between the germline ends. The CDR3: CSARFLSGDTQYF. The CDR3, as DNA: TGCAGTGCTAGGTTTCTCTCCGGGGATACGCAGTATTTT.

The chain combines TRBV7-9 with TRBJ2-3, with D hard to call. Trimming removed 0 bases at V and 9 bases at J, with 16 bases between. Germline V lookup: CDR1 SEHNR, CDR2 FQNEAQ (reference sequence). This CDR3 region has 15 residues. CDR3 coding DNA: TGTGCCAGCAGCTTAGCGGGAACCGATATTGAGACGCAGTATTTT. Translated: CASSLAGTDIETQYF.

The CDR3: CASSPGKPGGEQFF. The CDR3 nucleotides read TGTGCCAGCTCCCCCGGGAAGCCCGGGGGAGAGCAGTTCTTC. J is TRBJ2-1 and V is TRBV18; TRBD2 might be the D (6 bases). Deletions cut 6 bases from V and 10 bases from J, with 19 bases between. The CDR3 has 14 amino acids. Germline CDR1 reads KGHSH; CDR2 reads LQKENI.

This clonotype was counted only a few times. The V gene is TRBV5-6, the J gene TRBJ1-3; D not certain. The CDR3 is made up of 15 amino acids. Germline values: CDR1 SGHDT, CDR2 YYEEEE. V was trimmed by 0 bases and J by 0 bases, leaving 7 bases between them. This chain's CDR3 is CASSLGVGSGNTIYF. CDR3 bases: TGTGCCAGCAGCTTGGGAGTGGGCTCTGGAAACACCATATATTTT. Using reference TRBV5-6 and TRBJ1-3 for the parts outside the CDR3, the full variable domain is DAGVTQSPTHLIKTRGQQVTLRCSPKSGHDTVSWYQQALGQGPQFIFQYYEEEERQRGNFPDRFSGHQFPNYSSELNVNALLLGDSALYLCASSLGVGSGNTIYFGEGSWLTVV.